This TCR beta chain was found in a study of Ad26.COV2.S vaccination and SARS-CoV-2 variants. V lost 3 bases to trimming and J lost 5 bases, with 13 bases between them. The CDR3 sequence is 15 residues long. CDR1 and CDR2 from the germline V gene are SGHTA and FQGNSA. Treatment of the sample: 19 received Ad26.COV2.S at low or high dose, single or two shots; five or six received placebo; per-sample allocation not given. The samples were gathered on day 63 after the first injection of vaccine or placebo. This person who donated was an adult of 18-55 years in Boston. The table came from immunoSEQ multiplex PCR; TCRdb's copy has only in-frame clones and leaves some out. Of 300,000 to 350,000 clones listed, 85% to 90% were seen once; the top ten hold about 5.4%.

Here the sequenced sample was peripheral blood, taken in a trial of Ad26.COV2.S vaccine versus placebo. This clonotype was obtained from a person between 18 and 60 years old who received the Ad26.COV2.S COVID-19 vaccine or a placebo. The chain joins TRBV7-2 to TRBJ1-4, with D possibly TRBD1 on 6 matching bases. The CDR3 DNA reads TGTGCCAGCAGCTTTGGGGGGGCCCTAAATGAAAAACTGTTTTTT. Its translation is CASSFGGALNEKLFF. The variable domain in full, with the rest retrieved from reference TRBV7-2 and TRBJ1-4, is GAGVSQSPSNKVTEKGKDVELRCDPISGHTALYWYRQSLGQGLEFLIYFQGNSAPDKSGLPSDRFSAERTGGSVSTLTIQRTQQEDSAVYLCASSFGGALNEKLFFGSGTQLSVL.